This T cell receptor beta chain is drawn from a study of identical twins. Study-wide results and limits: Excess twin sharing in beta out-of-frame sequences was weaker.

On this clonotype itself: Its antigen remains unidentified.

One entry per CDR3 protein, called by TCRdb with MiXCR from the 5' RACE reads. The sample holds 600,000 to 700,000 distinct CDR3 sequences, less than 25% seen once. Germline trimming cut 4 bases from V and 7 bases from J; bases unmatched to any gene: 11. The CDR3 has 14 residues. Germline CDR1 is DFQATT and CDR2 is SNEGSKA (reference sequence). This same sample was also taken into another study, of T cells expressing NK-cell markers.

The V call is TRBV20-1, the J call TRBJ2-7, with 9 bases identical to TRBD1. This receptor was taken from a woman aged 18-30 years in good health. Sequenced: PBMCs. The CDR3 coding sequence is TGCAGTGCTAAGCCCGGGACAGGGTCAGGGGAGCAGTACTTC. Its translation is CSAKPGTGSGEQYF.